The 26 T cell receptor beta chains listed next were all sequenced from one sample in a study of blood T cell repertoires in COVID-19. Data came from immunoSEQ multiplex PCR; TCRdb stores just in-frame clones and leaves some out. The table shows around 220,000 clones, with around 80% occurring only once. Sequencing was carried out using peripheral blood. All receptors come from a human donor in a cohort sampled during active COVID-19.

The chain recombines TRBV7-2 with TRBJ1-1, with D uncertain. V dropped 4 bases and J dropped 1 base, with 13 bases sitting between them. This CDR3 has 15 residues. In germline, CDR1 is SGHTA, CDR2 FQGNSA. CDR3 region: CASSSHLTGNTEAFF. CDR3 in DNA: TGTGCCAGCAGCTCGCACCTGACGGGGAACACTGAAGCTTTCTTT. Looking up the rest from reference TRBV7-2 and TRBJ1-1 gives the full variable domain: GAGVSQSPSNKVTEKGKDVELRCDPISGHTALYWYRQSLGQGLEFLIYFQGNSAPDKSGLPSDRFSAERTGGSVSTLTIQRTQQEDSAVYLCASSSHLTGNTEAFFGQGTRLTVV.

J is TRBJ2-7 and V is TRBV19, with D perhaps TRBD2 (7 bases). V shed 3 bases and J shed 3 bases, with 15 bases lying between them. Germline V gene sequence: CDR1 LNHDA, CDR2 SQIVND (reference sequence). This CDR3 contains 15 residues. The CDR3 nucleotides read TGTGCCAGTAGTATTGGCGGGGGCCTCAACTACGAGCAGTACTTC. It encodes CASSIGGGLNYEQYF.

The chain carries TRBV9 and TRBJ2-7; D is possibly TRBD2 (6 bases). The CDR3 consists of 14 residues. The V and J ends lost 2 bases and 7 bases respectively, with 16 bases between them. Germline CDR1 reads SGDLS; CDR2 reads YYNGEE. The CDR3 region is CASSVGSPGREQYF. As DNA, the CDR3 is TGTGCCAGCAGCGTCGGGAGCCCCGGGCGGGAGCAGTACTTC.

This chain links TRBV11-2 with TRBJ2-7; D uncertain. CDR3 length: 14 residues. From germline, CDR1 is SGHAT and CDR2 FQNNGV. V was clipped by 0 bases and J by 0 bases, with 6 bases between them. In DNA form, the CDR3 reads TGTGCCAGCAGCTTAGATATCAGCTCCTACGAGCAGTACTTC. Its translation: CASSLDISSYEQYF.

This chain links TRBV4-2 with TRBJ2-1, with a tentative D call TRBD1 (6 bases). The germline V gene has CDR1 LGHNA and CDR2 YNFKEQ. The CDR3 loop spans 17 amino acids. V dropped 1 base and J dropped 7 bases, with 20 bases sitting between them. CDR3 sequence reads: CASSQASTFNQGNEQFF. The CDR3 DNA is TGTGCCAGCAGCCAAGCGTCTACCTTCAATCAGGGGAATGAGCAGTTCTTC.

CDR3 region: CASSFPRGETQYF. For the CDR3, the DNA is TGTGCCAGCAGTTTTCCCAGGGGAGAGACCCAGTACTTC. This chain joins TRBV12-3 or TRBV12-4 and TRBJ2-5, with D perhaps matching TRBD1 (6 bases). Trimming pared 3 bases from V and 4 bases from J, leaving 9 bases between. This CDR3 contains 13 residues.

The chain couples TRBV28 to TRBJ2-1, with 9 bases matching TRBD2. The V gene's germline CDR1 is MDHEN and CDR2 SYDVKM. Trimming cost V 7 bases and J 7 bases; bases outside gene matches: 11. The CDR3 length is 15 residues. In nucleotides, the CDR3 is TGTGCCAGCAATCTCTGGGCGGGAGGGCCAAATGAGCAGTTCTTC. This gives the protein CASNLWAGGPNEQFF. The full variable domain, with the rest looked up from reference TRBV28 and TRBJ2-1, is DVKVTQSSRYLVKRTGEKVFLECVQDMDHENMFWYRQDPGLGLRLIYFSYDVKMKEKGDIPEGYSVSREKKERFSLILESASTNQTSMYLCASNLWAGGPNEQFFGPGTRLTVL.

This chain connects TRBV5-4 to TRBJ2-2; D is perhaps TRBD1 (6 bases). The germline V gene encodes CDR1 SGHNT and CDR2 YYREEE (reference sequence). V lost 2 bases, J lost 4 bases, and 15 bases lay in between. The CDR3 runs to 16 residues. CDR3 amino acids: CASSLSGVRPTGELFF. The CDR3 bases are TGTGCCAGCAGCTTATCAGGGGTTCGGCCCACCGGGGAGCTGTTTTTT. Full variable domain (outside the CDR3, taken from reference TRBV5-4 and TRBJ2-2): ETGVTQSPTHLIKTRGQQVTLRCSSQSGHNTVSWYQQALGQGPQFIFQYYREEENGRGNFPPRFSGLQFPNYSSELNVNALELDDSALYLCASSLSGVRPTGELFFGEGSRLTVL.

The chain links TRBV18 to TRBJ1-5; a possible D gene is TRBD1 (5 bases). Trimming removed 5 bases from V and 5 bases from J, with 10 bases in between. The CDR3 is 13 residues long. CDR1 and CDR2 (germline): KGHSH, LQKENI. The CDR3 sequence: CASSRGSDQPQHF. As DNA, the CDR3 is TGTGCCAGCTCAAGGGGTTCGGATCAGCCCCAGCATTTT.

The chain uses TRBV6-2 or TRBV6-3 and TRBJ1-1; D gene unclear. The CDR3 runs to 12 residues. The ends were cut back, 6 bases at V and 7 bases at J, with 12 bases in the middle. The germline CDR1 and CDR2 sequences are MNHEY and SVGEGT. CDR3 protein: CASSSVPLEAFF. The CDR3, as DNA: TGTGCCAGCAGCTCAGTCCCCCTTGAAGCTTTCTTT.

The chain recombines TRBV18 with TRBJ2-7; D call uncertain. With 5 bases removed from V and 7 bases from J, the gap between germline ends came to 18 bases. Germline-derived CDR1 and CDR2 are KGHSH and LQKENI. The CDR3 covers 14 residues. In DNA form, the CDR3 reads TGTGCCAGCTCATCCGCGCAATACCCCTCGGAGCAGTACTTC. Translated: CASSSAQYPSEQYF.

The genes are TRBV4-2 and TRBJ2-7; 10 bases match TRBD2. The germline V gene has CDR1 LGHNA and CDR2 YNFKEQ. J lost 5 bases, V lost 2 bases, and 3 bases had no gene match. The CDR3 sequence is 14 residues long. In DNA, the CDR3 is TGTGCCAGCAGCCAACCTAGCGGGAGCAACGAGCAGTACTTC. Encoded protein: CASSQPSGSNEQYF.

The chain has TRBV25-1 and TRBJ1-1; D is undetermined. This CDR3 region has 15 residues. The V and J ends lost 1 base and 0 bases respectively, with 9 bases between them. The germline V gene encodes CDR1 MGHDK and CDR2 SYGVNS. CDR3 bases: TGTGCCAGCAGTGAATTGGGAGCGATGAACACTGAAGCTTTCTTT. It yields the protein CASSELGAMNTEAFF.

V usage is TRBV28 and J usage is TRBJ1-1; the D gene is possibly TRBD1 (6 bases). Germline CDR1 and CDR2: MDHEN and SYDVKM. This CDR3 has 16 amino acids. Deletions cut 3 bases from V and 1 base from J, with 15 bases between. The chain's CDR3 is CASSFLGQGKNTEAFF. DNA for the CDR3: TGTGCCAGCAGTTTCCTGGGTCAGGGGAAGAACACTGAAGCTTTCTTT.

The chain is built from TRBV27 and TRBJ2-2; 8 bases match TRBD2. Germline V gene lookup returns CDR1 MNHEY and CDR2 SMNVEV (reference sequence). The junction had 6 bases not matched to a gene; V was cut back by 1 base and J by 5 bases. The CDR3 consists of 16 residues. CDR3 nucleotides: TGTGCCAGCAGTTTATTGAGCGGGAGAAGTACCGGGGAGCTGTTTTTT. Translated: CASSLLSGRSTGELFF.

In the case of this clone: A read error may account for a junction end that differs from germline. The chain combines TRBV4-2 with TRBJ2-7; 8 bases align to TRBD1. This CDR3 contains 14 residues. CDR1 is LGHNA and CDR2 is YNFKEQ in the germline V gene. The CDR3 DNA follows: TGTGCCAGCAGCGAAGACAGGGGTGCCTACGAGCAGTACTTC. This gives the protein CASSEDRGAYEQYF.

The rearrangement uses TRBV6-1 and TRBJ2-7; D unresolved. Trimming shortened V by 0 bases and J by 1 base, and 10 bases separated the two germline ends. The CDR3 loop spans 15 amino acids. The germline gives CDR1 MNHNS, CDR2 SASEGT. The CDR3 region has the DNA TGTGCCAGCAGTGAAGCGAGGTTTAGGTCCTACGAGCAGTACTTC. It specifies CASSEARFRSYEQYF.

The J gene is TRBJ1-5, the V gene TRBV10-3, with D possibly matching TRBD1 (6 bases). Trimming pared 4 bases from V and 4 bases from J, leaving 11 bases between. CDR3 size: 14 residues. The germline V gene encodes CDR1 ENHRY and CDR2 SYGVKD. The chain's CDR3 is CAISVQGINQPQHF. The CDR3 DNA sequence: TGTGCCATCAGTGTTCAGGGGATTAATCAGCCCCAGCATTTT.

This clone was counted ten times or more. The chain has TRBV28 and TRBJ2-1; 14 nucleotides agree with TRBD2. The V gene end was trimmed by 7 bases and the J gene end by 9 bases; junction bases not matched to a gene: 11. The CDR3 consists of 16 residues. Germline lookup yields CDR1 MDHEN and CDR2 SYDVKM. CDR3 sequence (DNA): TGTGCCAGCAATACCGGGACTAGCGGGAGAAGTAGTGAGCAGTTCTTC. It translates to CASNTGTSGRSSEQFF.

The table lists this clone with a count of one. This rearrangement joins TRBV2 to TRBJ2-7; TRBD1 aligns across 12 bases. Germline trimming cut 9 bases from V and 7 bases from J; bases unmatched to any gene: 7. Germline V gives CDR1 SNHLY, CDR2 FYNNEI. This CDR3 is built from 13 residues. The CDR3 reads CARPGQGAREQYF. The CDR3 DNA follows: TGTGCCAGGCCGGGACAGGGGGCTCGAGAGCAGTACTTC. The variable domain in full, completed from reference TRBV2 and TRBJ2-7, reads EPEVTQTPSHQVTQMGQEVILRCVPISNHLYFYWYRQILGQKVEFLVSFYNNEISEKSEIFDDQFSVERPDGSNFTLKIRSTKLEDSAMYFCARPGQGAREQYFGPGTRLTVT.

This clone was detected only once. The V gene is TRBV7-4, the J gene TRBJ2-7, with 8 bases aligning to TRBD1. The CDR3 totals 19 residues. J lost 6 bases, V lost 5 bases, and 24 bases had no gene match. CDR1 and CDR2 (germline): SGHVT, SQSDAQ. The CDR3 protein is CASSPGSGFRGPGESEQYF. The CDR3 bases are TGTGCCAGCAGCCCAGGTAGTGGGTTCAGGGGGCCTGGCGAGAGCGAGCAGTACTTC. Variable domain in full (rest from reference TRBV7-4 and TRBJ2-7): GAGVSQSPRYKVAKRGRDVALRCDSISGHVTLYWYRQTLGQGSEVLTYSQSDAQRDKSGRPSGRFSAERPERSVSTLKIQRTEQGDSAVYLCASSPGSGFRGPGESEQYFGPGTRLTVT.

This chain uses TRBV4-2 with TRBJ2-7, with 10 bases that match TRBD1. With 3 bases clipped from V and 6 bases from J, the junction kept 2 bases outside the gene matches. CDR3 length: 13 amino acids. The V gene's germline CDR1 is LGHNA and CDR2 YNFKEQ. CDR3 region: CASSHGQGGEQYF. CDR3 coding DNA: TGTGCCAGCAGCCACGGACAGGGGGGCGAGCAGTACTTC.

The V and J genes are TRBV24-1 and TRBJ1-2; 8 bases map to TRBD1. The V segment lost 1 base and the J segment 7 bases; nucleotides outside the gene matches: 4. The germline CDR1 and CDR2 sequences are KGHDR and SFDVKD. This CDR3 is built from 14 residues. In DNA, the CDR3 is TGTGCCACCAGTGATTTTGGACAGGGTAGTGGCTACACCTTC. Its translation is CATSDFGQGSGYTF.

The CDR3 bases are TGTGCCAGTTTCAGGGGGGAACTCTCTGGGGCCAACGTCCTGACTTTC. It yields the protein CASFRGELSGANVLTF. This chain links TRBV11-2 with TRBJ2-6, with D tentatively TRBD1 (7 bases). CDR1 is SGHAT, CDR2 FQNNGV, per germline. Deletions cut 9 bases from V and 0 bases from J, with 15 bases between. The CDR3 contains 16 residues.

The rearrangement joins TRBV27 to TRBJ2-7; 8 nucleotides agree with TRBD1. This CDR3 has 14 amino acids. Germline-derived CDR1 and CDR2 are MNHEY and SMNVEV (reference sequence). The J segment lost 2 bases and the V segment lost 7 bases, leaving 7 bases of the junction unmatched. CDR3 in DNA: TGTGCCAGCAAAGGGGGGACAGGCCCCTACGAGCAGTACTTC. Encoded protein: CASKGGTGPYEQYF.

The CDR3 here is CASSFGGRVETQYF. The CDR3, as DNA: TGTGCCAGCAGCTTTGGCGGGAGGGTCGAGACCCAGTACTTC. This sequence joins TRBV7-2 and TRBJ2-5, with TRBD2 matching over 9 bases. J was trimmed by 5 bases and V by 3 bases; bases with no gene match: 4. The CDR3 has 14 amino acids. Germline values: CDR1 SGHTA, CDR2 FQGNSA.